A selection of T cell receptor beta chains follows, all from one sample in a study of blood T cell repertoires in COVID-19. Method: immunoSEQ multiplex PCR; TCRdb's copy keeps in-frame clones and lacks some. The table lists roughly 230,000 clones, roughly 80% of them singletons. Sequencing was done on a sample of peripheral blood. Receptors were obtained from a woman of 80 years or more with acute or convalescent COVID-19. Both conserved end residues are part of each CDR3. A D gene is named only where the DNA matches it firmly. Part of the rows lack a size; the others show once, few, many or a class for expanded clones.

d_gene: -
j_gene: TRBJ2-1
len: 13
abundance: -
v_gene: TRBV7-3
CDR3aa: CASSRLRDTEQFF
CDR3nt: TGTGCCAGCAGCCGCCTCCGGGACACCGAGCAGTTCTTC

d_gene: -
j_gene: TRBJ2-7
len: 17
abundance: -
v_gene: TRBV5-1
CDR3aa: CASSYKPRTESVYEQYF
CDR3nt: TGCGCCAGCAGCTACAAACCCCGGACAGAGTCAGTCTACGAGCAGTACTTC

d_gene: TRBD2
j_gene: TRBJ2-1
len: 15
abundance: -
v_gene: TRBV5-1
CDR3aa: CASSFRGLAGNEQFF
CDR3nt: TGCGCCAGCAGCTTTAGGGGACTAGCGGGGAATGAGCAGTTCTTC

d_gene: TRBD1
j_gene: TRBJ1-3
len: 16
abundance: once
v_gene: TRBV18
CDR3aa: CASSQRTGESGNTIYF
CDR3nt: TGTGCCAGCTCACAGCGGACAGGGGAGTCTGGAAACACCATATATTTT

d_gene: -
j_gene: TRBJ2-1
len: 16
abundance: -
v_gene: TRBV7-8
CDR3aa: CASSSKGRGLGNEQFF
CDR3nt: TGTGCCAGCAGCTCGAAGGGCAGGGGTTTAGGTAATGAGCAGTTCTTC

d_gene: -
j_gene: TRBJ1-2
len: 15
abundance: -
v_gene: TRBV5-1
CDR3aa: CASSLATREYYGYTF
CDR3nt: TGCGCCAGCAGCCTAGCTACAAGGGAATACTATGGCTACACCTTC

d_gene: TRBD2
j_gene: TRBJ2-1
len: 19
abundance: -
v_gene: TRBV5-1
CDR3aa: CASSLLGTSGRVAFNEQFF
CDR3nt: TGCGCCAGCAGCTTGCTGGGGACTAGCGGGAGAGTGGCCTTCAATGAGCAGTTCTTC

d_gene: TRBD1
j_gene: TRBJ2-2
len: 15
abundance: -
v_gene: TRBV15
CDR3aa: CATSEDRGQAGELFF
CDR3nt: TGTGCCACCAGCGAAGACAGGGGGCAGGCCGGGGAGCTGTTTTTT

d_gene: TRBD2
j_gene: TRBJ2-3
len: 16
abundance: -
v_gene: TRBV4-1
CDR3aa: CASSQAGRGSTDTQYF
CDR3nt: TGCGCCAGCAGCCAAGCAGGGAGGGGAAGCACAGATACGCAGTATTTT

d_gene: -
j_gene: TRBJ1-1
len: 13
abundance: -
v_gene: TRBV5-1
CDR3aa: CATATGPNTEAFF
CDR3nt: TGCGCCACCGCGACAGGCCCGAACACTGAAGCTTTCTTT

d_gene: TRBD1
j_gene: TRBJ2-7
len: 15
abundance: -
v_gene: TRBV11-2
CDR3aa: CASSAVAGDRGEQYF
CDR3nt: TGTGCCAGCAGCGCCGTGGCAGGGGACAGGGGCGAGCAGTACTTC

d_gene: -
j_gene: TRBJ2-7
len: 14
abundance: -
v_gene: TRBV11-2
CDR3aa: CASSRAATIYEQYF
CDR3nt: TGTGCCAGCAGTCGAGCGGCGACCATCTACGAGCAGTACTTC

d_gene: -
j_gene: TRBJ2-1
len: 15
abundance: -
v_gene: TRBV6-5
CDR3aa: CASSVRGSPYNEQFF
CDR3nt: TGTGCCAGCAGCGTCCGGGGATCCCCCTACAATGAGCAGTTCTTC

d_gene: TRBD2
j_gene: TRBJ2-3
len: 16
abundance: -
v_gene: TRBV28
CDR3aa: CASSLGLAGASDTQYF
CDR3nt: TGTGCCAGCAGCCTGGGACTAGCGGGAGCGTCAGATACGCAGTATTTT

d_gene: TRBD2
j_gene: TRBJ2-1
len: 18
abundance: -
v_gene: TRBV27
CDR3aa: CASSDTGLAGGYRYEQFF
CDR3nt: TGTGCCAGCAGCGACACAGGACTAGCGGGAGGTTACCGATATGAGCAGTTCTTC

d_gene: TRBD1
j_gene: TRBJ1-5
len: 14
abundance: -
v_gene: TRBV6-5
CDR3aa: CASRGTGVNQPQHF
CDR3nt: TGTGCCAGCAGAGGGACAGGGGTAAATCAGCCCCAGCATTTT

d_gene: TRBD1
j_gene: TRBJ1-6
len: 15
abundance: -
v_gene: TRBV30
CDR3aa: CAWSATTGLNSPLHF
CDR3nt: TGTGCCTGGAGTGCCACGACAGGGCTTAATTCACCCCTCCACTTT

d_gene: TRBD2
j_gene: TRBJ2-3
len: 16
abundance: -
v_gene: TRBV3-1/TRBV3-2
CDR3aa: CASSYGTSGGTDTQYF
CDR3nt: TGTGCCAGCAGCTACGGGACTAGCGGGGGCACAGATACGCAGTATTTT

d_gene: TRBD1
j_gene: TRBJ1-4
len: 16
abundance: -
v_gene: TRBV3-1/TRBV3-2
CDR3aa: CASSLKRQGPNEKLFF
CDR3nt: TGTGCCAGCAGCCTTAAGAGACAGGGTCCTAATGAAAAACTGTTTTTT

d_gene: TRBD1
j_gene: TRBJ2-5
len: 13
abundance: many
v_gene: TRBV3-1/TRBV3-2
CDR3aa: CASRLTGAETQYF
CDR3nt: TGTGCCAGCAGGCTTACAGGGGCGGAGACCCAGTACTTC

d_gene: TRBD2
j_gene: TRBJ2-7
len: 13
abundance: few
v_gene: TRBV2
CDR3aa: CASSGLAAYEQYF
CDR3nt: TGTGCCAGCAGCGGACTAGCGGCCTACGAGCAGTACTTC

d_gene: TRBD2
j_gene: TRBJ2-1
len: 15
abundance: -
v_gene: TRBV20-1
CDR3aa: CSASTRLAGGCRQFF
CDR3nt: TGCAGTGCTAGTACCCGACTAGCGGGGGGCTGCAGGCAGTTCTTC

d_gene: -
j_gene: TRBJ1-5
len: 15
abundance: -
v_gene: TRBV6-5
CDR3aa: CASRRPGFVDQPQHF
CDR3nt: TGTGCCAGCAGGAGACCGGGTTTTGTAGATCAGCCCCAGCATTTT

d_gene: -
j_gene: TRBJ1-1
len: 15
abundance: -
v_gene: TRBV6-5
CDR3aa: CASRRDLYMNTEAFF
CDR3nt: TGTGCCAGCCGGCGGGACCTTTACATGAACACTGAAGCTTTCTTT

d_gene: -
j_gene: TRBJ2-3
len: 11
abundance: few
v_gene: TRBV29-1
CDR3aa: CSVALGDTQYF
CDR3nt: TGCAGCGTAGCCCTAGGAGATACGCAGTATTTT

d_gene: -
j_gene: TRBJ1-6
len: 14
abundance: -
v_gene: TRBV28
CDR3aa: CASSVDNWNSPLHF
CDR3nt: TGTGCCAGCAGCGTGGACAATTGGAATTCACCCCTCCACTTT

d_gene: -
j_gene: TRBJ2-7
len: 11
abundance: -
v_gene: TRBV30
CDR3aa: CAWSLMDEQYF
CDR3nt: TGTGCCTGGAGTCTAATGGACGAGCAGTACTTC

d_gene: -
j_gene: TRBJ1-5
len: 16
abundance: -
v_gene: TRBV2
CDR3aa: CASSEAALASNQPQHF
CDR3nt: TGTGCCAGCAGTGAAGCGGCCCTAGCGAGCAATCAGCCCCAGCATTTT

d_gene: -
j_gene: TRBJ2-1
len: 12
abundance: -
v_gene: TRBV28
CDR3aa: CASSLSWRGQFF
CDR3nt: TGTGCCAGCAGTTTATCTTGGCGGGGGCAGTTCTTC

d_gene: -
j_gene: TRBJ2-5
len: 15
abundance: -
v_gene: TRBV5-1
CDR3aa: CASTRVRGKQETQYF
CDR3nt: TGCGCCAGCACCAGAGTTCGGGGTAAACAAGAGACCCAGTACTTC

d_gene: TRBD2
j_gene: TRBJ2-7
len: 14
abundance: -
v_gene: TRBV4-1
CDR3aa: CASSPTGGSYEQYF
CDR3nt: TGCGCCAGCAGCCCCACGGGGGGATCCTACGAGCAGTACTTC

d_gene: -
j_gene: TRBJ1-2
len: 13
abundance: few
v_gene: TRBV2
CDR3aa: CASSQDSDYGYTF
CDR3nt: TGTGCCAGCTCCCAGGACAGTGACTATGGCTACACCTTC

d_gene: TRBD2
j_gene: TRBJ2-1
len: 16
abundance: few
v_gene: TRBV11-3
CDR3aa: CASSLGGSGIGNEQFF
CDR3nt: TGTGCCAGCAGCTTGGGAGGTAGCGGGATAGGCAATGAGCAGTTCTTC

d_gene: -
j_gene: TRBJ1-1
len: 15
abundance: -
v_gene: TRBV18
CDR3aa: CASSPTAGGKAEAFF
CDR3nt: TGTGCCAGCTCACCCACGGCCGGGGGAAAGGCTGAAGCTTTCTTT

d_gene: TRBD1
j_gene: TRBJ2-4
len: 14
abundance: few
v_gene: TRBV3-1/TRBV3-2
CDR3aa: CASSLSGTENIQYF
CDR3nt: TGTGCCAGCAGCTTATCCGGGACAGAAAACATTCAGTACTTC

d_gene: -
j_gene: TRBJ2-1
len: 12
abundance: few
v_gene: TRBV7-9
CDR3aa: CASKRQVNEQFF
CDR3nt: TGTGCCAGCAAACGACAGGTCAATGAGCAGTTCTTC

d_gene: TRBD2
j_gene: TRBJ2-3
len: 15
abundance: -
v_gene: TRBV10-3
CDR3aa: CAISEGTSGTDTQYF
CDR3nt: TGTGCCATCAGTGAAGGGACTAGCGGCACAGATACGCAGTATTTT

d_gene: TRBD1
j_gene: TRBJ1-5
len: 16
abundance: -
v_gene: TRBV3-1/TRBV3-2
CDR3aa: CASSQVLGQPPKPQHF
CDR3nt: TGTGCCAGCAGCCAGGTCCTGGGACAGCCACCCAAGCCCCAGCATTTT

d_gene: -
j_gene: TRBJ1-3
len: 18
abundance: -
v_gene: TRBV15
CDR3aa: CATSRDLLRGTSGNTIYF
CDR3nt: TGTGCCACCAGCAGAGATCTCCTTCGGGGGACCTCTGGAAACACCATATATTTT

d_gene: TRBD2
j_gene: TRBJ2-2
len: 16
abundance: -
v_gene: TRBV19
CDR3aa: CASSHSGGRATGELFF
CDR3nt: TGTGCCAGTAGTCATAGCGGGGGGCGCGCAACCGGGGAGCTGTTTTTT

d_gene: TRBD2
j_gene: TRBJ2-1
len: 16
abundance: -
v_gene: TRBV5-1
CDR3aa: CASSPSSGGKYNEQFF
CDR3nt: TGCGCCAGCAGCCCGTCTAGCGGGGGGAAATACAATGAGCAGTTCTTC

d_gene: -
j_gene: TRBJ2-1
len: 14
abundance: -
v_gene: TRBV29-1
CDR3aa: CSVVWTASYNEQFF
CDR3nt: TGCAGCGTTGTTTGGACAGCCTCCTACAATGAGCAGTTCTTC